This T cell receptor beta chain was sequenced for a study of CD8 T cells in Susac syndrome. Patients with Susac syndrome met the recently defined diagnostic criteria for definite or probable disease. Negative isolation was used for CD8+ and CD4+ T cells, and FACS enrichment was applied to TEMRA cells. Random hexamers were used to reverse transcribe an amount of roughly 0.45 to 1 ug RNA. TCRdb itself ran the immunoSEQ multiplex PCR reads through MiXCR, one entry per CDR3 protein. The profile covers some 150,000 distinct CDR3 sequences, with roughly 95% appearing a single time and 0.16% taken by the ten largest. This CDR3 is built from 13 residues. V lost 3 bases and J lost 4, with 9 bases in between.

Material: CD4+ T cells from PBMCs. J is TRBJ1-2 and V is TRBV12-3 or TRBV12-4, with unresolved D. This TCR came from a human donor with Susac syndrome. In nucleotides, the CDR3 is TGTGCCAGCAGTTTCTCGGACGGCTATGGCTACACCTTC. Its translation: CASSFSDGYGYTF.